This T cell receptor (beta chain) was identified in a study of siplizumab effects on memory and regulatory T cells. Study-level points and caveats: It seemed that naive T cells were more diverse than memory cells and were major contributors to the alloresponse. The study did not confirm that proliferating Tregs from siplizumab cultures were suppressive. Of the alloreactive clones, only a minor fraction mapped to unstimulated subsets.

The CDR3 has 15 amino acids. V was pared by 0 bases and J by 0 bases, with 8 bases between. CDR1 and CDR2 from the germline V gene are MNHEY and SVGAGI. Method: immunoSEQ multiplex PCR; TCRdb's copy keeps in-frame clones and lacks some. The data hold some 97,000 clones, with about 90% observed a single time. Points on this clone: Its antigen is undetermined.

The specimen sequenced was Tregs sorted from blood. The sequence was obtained from a human donor in good health. The V call is TRBV6-5, the J call TRBJ1-2; D perhaps matches TRBD1 (5 bases). The CDR3 DNA reads as TGTGCCAGCAGTTACTCCCAGGGAGCTAACTATGGCTACACCTTC. This gives the protein CASSYSQGANYGYTF.